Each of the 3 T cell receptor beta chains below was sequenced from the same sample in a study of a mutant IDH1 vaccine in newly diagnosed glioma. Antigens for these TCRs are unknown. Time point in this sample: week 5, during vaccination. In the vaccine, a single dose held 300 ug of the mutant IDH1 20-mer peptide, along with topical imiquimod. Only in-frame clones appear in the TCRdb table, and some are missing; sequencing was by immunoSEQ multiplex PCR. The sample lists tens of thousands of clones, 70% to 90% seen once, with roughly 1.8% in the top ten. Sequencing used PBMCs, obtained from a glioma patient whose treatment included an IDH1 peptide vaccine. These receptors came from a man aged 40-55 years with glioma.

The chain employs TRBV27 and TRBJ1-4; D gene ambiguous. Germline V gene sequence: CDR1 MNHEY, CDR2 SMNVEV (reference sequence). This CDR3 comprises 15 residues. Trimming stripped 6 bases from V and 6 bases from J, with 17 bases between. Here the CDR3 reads CASRIGSVLDEKLFF. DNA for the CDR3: TGTGCCAGCAGGATCGGGAGTGTTCTTGATGAAAAACTGTTTTTT.

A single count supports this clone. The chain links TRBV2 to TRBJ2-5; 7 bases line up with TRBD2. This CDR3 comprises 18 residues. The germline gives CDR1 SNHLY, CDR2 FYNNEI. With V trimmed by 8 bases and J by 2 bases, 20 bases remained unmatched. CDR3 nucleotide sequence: TGTGCCAGCTTTTTCGCTAGCGGTACACACCTAAATCAAGAGACCCAGTACTTC. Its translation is CASFFASGTHLNQETQYF.

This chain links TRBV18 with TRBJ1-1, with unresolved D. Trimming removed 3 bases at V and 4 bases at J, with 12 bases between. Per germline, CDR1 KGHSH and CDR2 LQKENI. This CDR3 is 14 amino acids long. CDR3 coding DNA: TGTGCCAGCTCACCTGATAGGATGGGCACTGAAGCTTTCTTT. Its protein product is CASSPDRMGTEAFF.